Listed below are T cell receptor beta chains from one sample, sequenced in a study of control samples from healthy donors and cancer patients. Method: immunoSEQ multiplex PCR; TCRdb's copy keeps in-frame clones and lacks some. Of about 170,000 clones listed, around 90% are singletons. The source material was blood. The receptors originated from a woman aged 25-40 years in good health. Both conserved end residues are part of each CDR3. The D gene is left open where the match is weak.

v_call	d_call	j_call	cdr3_nt	cdr3_aa
TRBV6-5	TRBD1	TRBJ1-1	TGTGCCAGCGGCCGGGACAGGGGCAGGAGCACTGAAGCTTTCTTT	CASGRDRGRSTEAFF
TRBV27	-	TRBJ1-5	TGTGCCAGCAGTCTTCGAGGGCCTCATAGCAATCAGCCCCAGCATTTT	CASSLRGPHSNQPQHF
TRBV4-1	TRBD2	TRBJ2-5	TGCGCCAGCAGCCAAGATCGAGCGGGAGTTTCAGAGACCCAGTACTTC	CASSQDRAGVSETQYF
TRBV7-8	TRBD2	TRBJ2-5	TGTGCCAGCAGCTTAGGACTAGCGACGGAGACCCAGTACTTC	CASSLGLATETQYF
TRBV5-1	-	TRBJ2-5	TGCGCCAGCAGCTTGAGGGGGGAGACCCAGTACTTC	CASSLRGETQYF
TRBV7-9	-	TRBJ1-5	TGTGCCAGCAGCAGGGGGAATAGCAATCAGCCCCAGCATTTT	CASSRGNSNQPQHF
TRBV6-5	-	TRBJ1-2	TGTGCCAGCAGTTTTTCCAGGACAGCTAACTATGGCTACACCTTC	CASSFSRTANYGYTF
TRBV9	-	TRBJ2-1	TGTGCCAGCAGCGTAGCGAACCAAGGTGAGCAGTTCTTC	CASSVANQGEQFF
TRBV21-1	-	TRBJ1-5	TGTGCCGACAAACGGAATAATCAGCCCCAGCATTTT	CADKRNNQPQHF
TRBV5-1	TRBD1	TRBJ1-6	TGCGCCAGCAGCTTGGCCGGACAGGGTTATTCACCCCTCCACTTT	CASSLAGQGYSPLHF